This T cell receptor (beta chain) was identified in a study of CD8+ T cells in alopecia areata. Looking at the study overall: It was roughly 6-10-week-old female C3H/HeJ mice that received skin from approximately 6-12-month-old C3H/HeJ graft donors with spontaneous alopecia.

This clone came up many times. Its target is unknown. The protein given in TCRdb and the translation of the DNA differ at residue 10, and the sequence presented here derives from the DNA. Mouse gene names and germline throughout. Read data end 3 residues before the CDR3 end; the end is taken from the germline J gene. CDR3 length equals 13 residues. Germline values: CDR1 GKSSPN, CDR2 SITVG. With 5 bases removed from V and 0 bases from J, the gap between germline ends came to 8 bases. Findings and limits, study-wide: In scalp samples, resident alphabeta T cells of normal skin are also sequenced. Unlike in mice, where it was clearer, TCR sharing across patients was less clear, possibly HLA-related. Clonality was higher in lesional than normal scalp, especially in alopecia totalis/universalis.

Extracted RNA was reverse transcribed, and the resulting cDNA served as sequencing template. TCRdb's table, derived via immunoSEQ multiplex PCR, lists solely in-frame clones and lacks some. This sample shows 2,500 to 3,000 clones and no singletons; approximately 50% rests with the ten largest. The TCR sequence derives from a C3H/HeJ mouse with alopecia areata. The MHC haplotype of this mouse line is H2-k. The rearrangement joins TRBV31 to TRBJ1-3; no clear D gene. Sequenced material: lesional skin. The sequenced part of the CDR3 DNA is TGTGCCTGGGAAGACAATTCTGGAAATACG. Protein product: CAWEDNSGNT. The whole CDR3 region reads CAWEDNSGNTLYF.